The 22 T cell receptor beta chains below come from one sample, sequenced in a study of T cell changes during pregnancy in multiple sclerosis. TCRdb's table, derived via immunoSEQ multiplex PCR, lists solely in-frame clones and lacks some. The sample carries nearly 40,000 clones, roughly nine tenths recorded once. This sample comprised CD4+ T cells from peripheral blood mononuclear cells, obtained in the third trimester of pregnancy. Source of these receptors: a female donor with multiple sclerosis, enrolled in a pregnancy study.

The chain has TRBV19 and TRBJ1-2, with TRBD1 matching 7 bases. The germline gives CDR1 LNHDA, CDR2 SQIVND (reference sequence). The CDR3 runs 16 residues. Losses at the gene ends were 3 bases for V and 8 bases for J; bases not matched to a gene: 15. CDR3 residues: CASSIPGTAWGGGYTF. The CDR3 DNA reads as TGTGCCAGTAGTATCCCTGGGACAGCCTGGGGAGGCGGCTACACCTTC.

The genes are TRBV7-9 and TRBJ2-1, with D maybe TRBD1 (6 bases). The CDR3 runs to 16 residues. CDR1 and CDR2 (germline): SEHNR, FQNEAQ (reference sequence). The ends were cut back, 2 bases at V and 2 bases at J, with 13 bases in the middle. CDR3: CASSLLSGATYNEQFF. In DNA form, the CDR3 reads TGTGCCAGCAGCTTACTCTCAGGGGCCACCTACAATGAGCAGTTCTTC.

The V and J genes are TRBV28 and TRBJ2-5, with 7 bases matching TRBD1. CDR1 and CDR2 (germline): MDHEN, SYDVKM. With 6 bases clipped from V and 1 base from J, the junction kept 8 bases outside the gene matches. The CDR3 totals 15 residues. CDR3 bases: TGTGCCAGCAGCGGCTCGGGACAGCTCCAAGAGACCCAGTACTTC. Encoded protein: CASSGSGQLQETQYF. Combining the CDR3 with reference TRBV28 and TRBJ2-5 gives the whole variable domain DVKVTQSSRYLVKRTGEKVFLECVQDMDHENMFWYRQDPGLGLRLIYFSYDVKMKEKGDIPEGYSVSREKKERFSLILESASTNQTSMYLCASSGSGQLQETQYFGPGTRLLVL.

The V gene is TRBV5-1, the J gene TRBJ2-1, with 10 bases that match TRBD2. The CDR3 sequence is 15 residues long. Per the germline V gene, CDR1 is SGHRS and CDR2 is YFSETQ. V trimming: 4 bases; J trimming: 5 bases; junction bases outside the gene matches: 6. CDR3 sequence: CASSRGGLADNEQFF. The DNA for the CDR3 is TGCGCCAGCAGCAGAGGAGGACTAGCGGACAATGAGCAGTTCTTC.

CDR3 DNA sequence: TGCAGCGTATACAGGGGTGCCTCCTACGAGCAGTACTTC. Translation: CSVYRGASYEQYF. J is TRBJ2-7 and V is TRBV29-1; 7 bases fit TRBD1. The V and J ends lost 6 bases and 0 bases, in that order; junction bases with no gene match: 5. CDR3 size: 13 residues. The germline gives CDR1 SQVTM, CDR2 ANQGSEA.

V gene TRBV5-1 combines with J gene TRBJ2-7; D may be TRBD1 (5 bases). Trimming removed 0 bases from V and 2 bases from J, with 12 bases in between. The germline V gene encodes CDR1 SGHRS and CDR2 YFSETQ. The CDR3 length is 15 residues. DNA of the CDR3: TGCGCCAGCAGCTTGGCTCAGGGAATAACCTACGAGCAGTACTTC. This gives the protein CASSLAQGITYEQYF. Variable domain in full (rest from reference TRBV5-1 and TRBJ2-7): KAGVTQTPRYLIKTRGQQVTLSCSPISGHRSVSWYQQTPGQGLQFLFEYFSETQRNKGNFPGRFSGRQFSNSRSEMNVSTLELGDSALYLCASSLAQGITYEQYFGPGTRLTVT.

The chain is built from TRBV19 and TRBJ1-5; D perhaps matches TRBD1 (6 bases). The CDR3 contains 14 residues. Germline V gene lookup returns CDR1 LNHDA and CDR2 SQIVND (reference sequence). V gave up 10 bases and J gave up 0 bases, with 13 bases separating them. CDR3 residues: CATVRGNSNQPQHF. CDR3 in DNA: TGTGCCACCGTCAGGGGAAATAGCAATCAGCCCCAGCATTTT.

The chain combines TRBV4-1 with TRBJ2-3; possibly TRBD1 for D (5 bases). Germline assignment: CDR1 MGHRA and CDR2 YSYEKL. This CDR3 is built from 14 residues. V was shortened by 3 bases and J by 0 bases, with 7 bases between the two germline ends. The CDR3 loop reads CASSHTGSTDTQYF. CDR3 DNA sequence: TGCGCCAGCAGCCATACAGGTAGCACAGATACGCAGTATTTT.

This chain uses TRBV7-3 with TRBJ2-1; 13 bases fit TRBD2. The germline CDR1 and CDR2 sequences are SGHTA and FQGTGA. The CDR3 length is 15 residues. Losses at the gene ends were 5 bases for V and 8 bases for J; bases not matched to a gene: 6. The CDR3 sequence is CASSRRTSGSHEQFF. The CDR3 bases are TGTGCCAGCAGCCGACGGACTAGCGGGAGCCATGAGCAGTTCTTC.

The chain is built from TRBV7-6 and TRBJ2-7; perhaps TRBD1 as D (6 bases). CDR1 and CDR2 (germline): SGHVS, FNYEAQ. The V gene lost 3 bases and the J gene lost 0 bases, with 9 bases spanning the gap. This CDR3 comprises 14 residues. Written as DNA, the CDR3 is TGTGCCAGCAGCTTCCAGACAGGCTCCTACGAGCAGTACTTC. Residues: CASSFQTGSYEQYF. The full variable domain, with the rest looked up from reference TRBV7-6 and TRBJ2-7, is GAGVSQSPRYKVTKRGQDVALRCDPISGHVSLYWYRQALGQGPEFLTYFNYEAQQDKSGLPNDRFSAERPEGSISTLTIQRTEQRDSAMYRCASSFQTGSYEQYFGPGTRLTVT.

This clone was picked up one time. This chain links TRBV4-3 with TRBJ1-1, with D possibly TRBD1 on 6 matching bases. V lost 0 bases and J 3 bases, leaving 8 bases between the germline ends. This CDR3 comprises 14 residues. The germline V gene encodes CDR1 LGHNA and CDR2 YSLEER. CDR3 region: CASSQDRTDTEAFF. For the CDR3, the DNA is TGCGCCAGCAGCCAAGATAGGACAGACACTGAAGCTTTCTTT.

The V call is TRBV5-1, the J call TRBJ1-3, with 8 bases fitting TRBD1. This CDR3 has 15 residues. From germline, CDR1 is SGHRS and CDR2 YFSETQ. V shed 5 bases, J shed 7 bases, and the junction held 11 bases outside the gene matches. The CDR3 reads CASSPGQGSQNTIYF. In nucleotides, the CDR3 is TGCGCCAGCAGTCCTGGACAGGGAAGCCAGAACACCATATATTTT.

The chain employs TRBV19 and TRBJ2-7; tentatively, D is TRBD2 (6 bases). Trimming pared 4 bases from V and 3 bases from J, leaving 16 bases between. This CDR3 is 15 amino acids long. Germline V CDR1 and CDR2: LNHDA, SQIVND (reference sequence). DNA of the CDR3: TGTGCCAGTAGTAGCGGGGCGGCACCTTACTACGAGCAGTACTTC. Encoded protein: CASSSGAAPYYEQYF. The complete variable domain, with remaining parts taken from reference TRBV19 and TRBJ2-7, reads DGGITQSPKYLFRKEGQNVTLSCEQNLNHDAMYWYRQDPGQGLRLIYYSQIVNDFQKGDIAEGYSVSREKKESFPLTVTSAQKNPTAFYLCASSSGAAPYYEQYFGPGTRLTVT.

The CDR3 DNA sequence: TGTGCCAGCAGTACAGGGGCCAGCTACGAGCAGTACTTC. Its translation: CASSTGASYEQYF. This rearrangement joins TRBV28 to TRBJ2-7; 7 nucleotides match TRBD1. Trimming removed 5 bases from V and 3 bases from J; junction bases left unmatched: 4. The CDR3 is 13 amino acids. Germline assignment: CDR1 MDHEN and CDR2 SYDVKM. Full variable domain (outside the CDR3, taken from reference TRBV28 and TRBJ2-7): DVKVTQSSRYLVKRTGEKVFLECVQDMDHENMFWYRQDPGLGLRLIYFSYDVKMKEKGDIPEGYSVSREKKERFSLILESASTNQTSMYLCASSTGASYEQYFGPGTRLTVT.

This clone was found a few times. This chain connects TRBV6-5 to TRBJ2-1; TRBD1 agrees at 7 bases. Germline lookup yields CDR1 MNHEY and CDR2 SVGAGI. The CDR3 has 16 amino acids. V was clipped by 4 bases and J by 5 bases; unmatched bases: 11. The DNA for the CDR3 is TGTGCCAGCAGTTCCCCAGAGGGGGCCGGGGACAATGAGCAGTTCTTC. Protein product: CASSSPEGAGDNEQFF.

The chain joins TRBV4-2 to TRBJ2-2; D unresolved. Trimming cost V 0 bases and J 0 bases, with 5 bases left between them. Looked up from germline, CDR1 is LGHNA and CDR2 is YNFKEQ. This CDR3 has 15 residues. In DNA, the CDR3 is TGTGCCAGCAGCCAAGAATTTACGAACACCGGGGAGCTGTTTTTT. Its protein product is CASSQEFTNTGELFF.

The CDR3 is CASRQATLNQPQHF. The CDR3 bases are TGTGCCAGTAGGCAGGCGACACTCAATCAGCCCCAGCATTTT. The rearrangement uses TRBV19 and TRBJ1-5, with D unresolved. The V and J ends lost 6 bases and 3 bases respectively, with 12 bases between them. Germline V CDR1 and CDR2: LNHDA, SQIVND (reference sequence). CDR3 length: 14 residues.

This clone has a single count. The rearrangement links TRBV7-2 to TRBJ2-3; 9 nucleotides align to TRBD2. V lost 1 base, J lost 4 bases, and 6 bases stayed unmatched. CDR1 and CDR2 (germline): SGHTA, FQGNSA. CDR3 size: 16 residues. The CDR3 loop reads CASSLEASGNSDTQYF. The CDR3 DNA sequence: TGTGCCAGCAGCTTAGAGGCTAGCGGGAACTCAGATACGCAGTATTTT.

The chain uses TRBV4-1 and TRBJ2-1; 7 nucleotides agree with TRBD2. V shed 3 bases, J shed 9 bases, and the junction held 14 bases outside the gene matches. Per germline, CDR1 MGHRA and CDR2 YSYEKL. The CDR3 contains 16 residues. As DNA, the CDR3 is TGCGCCAGCAGCCAGGGTGCGGGAGCGGCGTTTGGTGAGCAGTTCTTC. Translated, it gives CASSQGAGAAFGEQFF.

The chain uses TRBV6-1 and TRBJ1-2; TRBD1 agrees at 7 bases. This CDR3 is 15 amino acids long. The junction had 8 bases not matched to a gene; V was cut back by 4 bases and J by 3 bases. Per the germline V gene, CDR1 is MNHNS and CDR2 is SASEGT. As DNA, the CDR3 is TGTGCCAGCAGTGGATCGACAGGGCAGGACTATGGCTACACCTTC. This gives the protein CASSGSTGQDYGYTF.

V is TRBV30 and J is TRBJ2-1, with 12 bases that match TRBD2. Trimming removed 5 bases from V and 0 bases from J; junction bases left unmatched: 8. Germline CDR1 reads GTSNPN; CDR2 reads SVGIG (reference sequence). This CDR3 has 17 amino acids. The CDR3 nucleotides read TGTGCCTGGGCCAGAACTAGCGGGAGGAGCTCCTACAATGAGCAGTTCTTC. As protein: CAWARTSGRSSYNEQFF.

The chain is built from TRBV11-2 and TRBJ1-4; D may be TRBD1 (5 bases). Trimming cost V 4 bases and J 5 bases, with 17 bases left between them. This CDR3 is 16 amino acids long. Germline V lookup: CDR1 SGHAT, CDR2 FQNNGV. The CDR3 DNA follows: TGTGCCAGCAGCTCAATGGGGCGTGGGAAGAATGAAAAACTGTTTTTT. It is translated as CASSSMGRGKNEKLFF.